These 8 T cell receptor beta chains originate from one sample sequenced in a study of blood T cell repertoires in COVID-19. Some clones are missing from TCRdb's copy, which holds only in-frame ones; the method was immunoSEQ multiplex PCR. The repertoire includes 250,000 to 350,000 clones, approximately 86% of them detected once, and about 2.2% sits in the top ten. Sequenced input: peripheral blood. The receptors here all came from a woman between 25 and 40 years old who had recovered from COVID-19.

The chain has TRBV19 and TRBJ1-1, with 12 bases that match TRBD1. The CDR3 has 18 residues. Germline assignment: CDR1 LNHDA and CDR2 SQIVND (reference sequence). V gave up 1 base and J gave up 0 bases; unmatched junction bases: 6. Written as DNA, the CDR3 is TGTGCCAGTAGTATAGGGGGGACAGGGGGCCTACTGAACACTGAAGCTTTCTTT. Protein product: CASSIGGTGGLLNTEAFF.

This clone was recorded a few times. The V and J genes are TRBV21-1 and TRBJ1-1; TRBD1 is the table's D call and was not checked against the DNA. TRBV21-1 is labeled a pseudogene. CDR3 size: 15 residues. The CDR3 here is CASRNREEVNTEAFF. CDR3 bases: TGTGCCAGCAGAAACAGGGAAGAAGTGAACACTGAAGCTTTCTTT.

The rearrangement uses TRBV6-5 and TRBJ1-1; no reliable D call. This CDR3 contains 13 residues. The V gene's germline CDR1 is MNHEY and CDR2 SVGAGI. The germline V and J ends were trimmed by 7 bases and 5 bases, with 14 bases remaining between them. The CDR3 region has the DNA TGTGCCAGCATTTTCGGGTATCGGACTGAAGCTTTCTTT. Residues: CASIFGYRTEAFF.

The CDR3 DNA is TGCGCCAGCAGCTTGGGGCAGGGGATCGGAGCTTTCTTT. Its translation is CASSLGQGIGAFF. The chain joins TRBV5-1 to TRBJ1-1; tentatively, D is TRBD1 (6 bases). Trimming took 0 bases from V and 10 from J, leaving 13 bases between them. This CDR3 is 13 amino acids long. Looked up from germline, CDR1 is SGHRS and CDR2 is YFSETQ.

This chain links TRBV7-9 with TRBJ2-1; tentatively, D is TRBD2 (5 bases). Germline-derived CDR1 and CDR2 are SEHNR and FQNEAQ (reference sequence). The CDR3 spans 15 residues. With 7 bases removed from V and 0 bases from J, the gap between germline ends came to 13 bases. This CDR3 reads CASIPPGVSYNEQFF. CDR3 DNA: TGTGCCAGCATTCCTCCCGGGGTCTCCTACAATGAGCAGTTCTTC.

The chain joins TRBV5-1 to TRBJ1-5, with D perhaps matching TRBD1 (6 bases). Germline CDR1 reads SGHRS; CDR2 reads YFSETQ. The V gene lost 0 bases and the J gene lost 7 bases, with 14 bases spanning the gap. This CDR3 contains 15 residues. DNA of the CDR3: TGCGCCAGCAGCTTGGATGGAGGCCAGGGGCAGCCCCAGCATTTT. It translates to CASSLDGGQGQPQHF.

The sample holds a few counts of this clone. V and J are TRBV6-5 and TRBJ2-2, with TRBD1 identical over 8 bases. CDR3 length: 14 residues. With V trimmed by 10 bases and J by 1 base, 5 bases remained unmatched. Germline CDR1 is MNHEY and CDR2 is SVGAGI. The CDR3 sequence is CAIRDRLNTGELFF. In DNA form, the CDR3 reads TGTGCCATCAGGGACAGGTTGAACACCGGGGAGCTGTTTTTT.

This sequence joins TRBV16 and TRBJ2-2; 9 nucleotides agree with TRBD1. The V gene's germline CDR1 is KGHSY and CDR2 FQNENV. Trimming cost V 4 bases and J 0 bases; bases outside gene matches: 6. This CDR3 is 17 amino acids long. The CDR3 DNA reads TGTGCCAGCAGCCCCAGCCGACAGGGGGCGAACACCGGGGAGCTGTTTTTT. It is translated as CASSPSRQGANTGELFF.